What follows are 3 T cell receptor beta chains derived from one specimen sequenced in a study of blood T cells in healthy people across ages. A second PCR of about 7 to 11 cycles used a sample-barcoded 5' primer and a J-beta primer mix. Using its own MiXCR run on the 5' RACE reads, TCRdb lists one record per CDR3 protein. This table holds about 1 million distinct CDR3 sequences, 40% to 55% found once. The sequenced material came from blood. These receptors were collected from a woman aged 55-70 years in good health.

V and J are TRBV2 and TRBJ2-5; 10 bases line up with TRBD2. V dropped 6 bases and J dropped 11; count of bases not matched to a gene: 9. The germline V gene has CDR1 SNHLY and CDR2 FYNNEI. The CDR3 loop spans 13 amino acids. CDR3 coding DNA: TGTGCCAGCAGAGATACGACTAGCGGGTCTCAGTACTTC. Translating gives CASRDTTSGSQYF.

The rearrangement uses TRBV30 and TRBJ2-1; D may be TRBD1 or TRBD2 (5 bases each). V lost 5 bases and J 0 bases, leaving 11 bases between the germline ends. This CDR3 region has 14 residues. The germline CDR1 and CDR2 sequences are GTSNPN and SVGIG (reference sequence). The CDR3 DNA reads as TGTGCCTGGGTCAGGGACCACTCCTACAATGAGCAGTTCTTC. It encodes CAWVRDHSYNEQFF. Together with reference TRBV30 and TRBJ2-1, the CDR3 gives the full variable domain: SQTIHQWPATLVQPVGSPLSLECTVEGTSNPNLYWYRQAAGRGLQLLFYSVGIGQISSEVPQNLSASRPQDRQFILSSKKLLLSDSGFYLCAWVRDHSYNEQFFGPGTRLTVL.

J is TRBJ2-7 and V is TRBV27; TRBD1 agrees at 11 bases. The last part of the DNA fits TRBJ2-5 better; the J call may be wrong. The germline CDR1 and CDR2 sequences are MNHEY and SMNVEV (reference sequence). The CDR3 is 16 amino acids. The CDR3: CASSLDWTGGAVTQYF. CDR3 nucleotide sequence: TGTGCCAGCAGTTTGGACTGGACAGGGGGCGCGGTGACCCAGTACTTC.